Reported below is one TCR beta chain. The data were taken from a study of radiation and T cells in renal cell carcinoma. Time point indicated: blood 2 weeks post-SBRT. Treatment described: 15 Gy SBRT to primary tumor, nephrectomy 4 weeks later. Serial blood draws occurred at baseline and 2 and 4 weeks post-SBRT. Germline V lookup: CDR1 SGHNT, CDR2 YYREEE (reference sequence). With V trimmed by 0 bases and J by 3 bases, 3 bases remained unmatched. This CDR3 comprises 16 residues. Data came from immunoSEQ multiplex PCR; TCRdb stores just in-frame clones and leaves some out. This repertoire shows tens of thousands of clones, more than 80% found once; its top ten account for around 28%.

The receptor was derived from a woman in her seventies with renal cell carcinoma. The chain links TRBV5-4 to TRBJ1-5; 10 nucleotides align to TRBD1. The starting material was blood, obtained from a patient whose treatment included radiotherapy and nephrectomy. The CDR3 region has the DNA TGTGCCAGCAGCTTGGGGGACAGGGGCCTCAATCAGCCCCAGCATTTT. Translation: CASSLGDRGLNQPQHF.